This T cell receptor beta chain was profiled in a study of T cell responses to AZD1222 COVID-19 vaccine. Trimming stripped 2 bases from V and 9 bases from J, with 8 bases between. Per germline, CDR1 MNHEY and CDR2 SMNVEV (reference sequence). CDR3 length: 12 residues. Worth noting for this clone: The antigen is unknown.

Clones were sequenced by immunoSEQ multiplex PCR, and TCRdb holds only the in-frame ones, with some missing. The sample shows tens of thousands of clones, 90% to 95% of them seen only once. Study-level points and caveats: Clonal diversity may have been underestimated in mostly white British donors. An increase in Spike-specific TCR breadth and depth was observed after two AZD1222 doses.

The rearrangement joins TRBV27 to TRBJ2-1; D is unresolved. This sequence originates from an adult in good health. Sample: peripheral blood, taken on day 0 of MenACWY control vaccination. The chain's CDR3 is CASSLQSGEQFF. CDR3 DNA: TGTGCCAGCAGTTTACAGTCGGGTGAGCAGTTCTTC.